Shown below are 30 T cell receptor beta chains from a single sample sequenced in a study of blood T cell repertoires in COVID-19. The method was immunoSEQ multiplex PCR; TCRdb's version includes in-frame clones alone and lacks a portion of them. The profile shows 340,000 or so clones, about 86% of them singletons. Sequences were obtained from PBMCs or T cells enriched from blood (not recorded which). Every receptor here comes from a woman between 35 and 50 years old with acute COVID-19.

This chain connects TRBV28 to TRBJ1-1, with 12 bases lining up with TRBD1. The ends lost 7 bases at V and 0 bases at J; junction bases unmatched: 9. Germline V CDR1 and CDR2: MDHEN, SYDVKM. CDR3 length equals 17 residues. DNA for the CDR3: TGTGCCAGCACCTACGGGACAGGGGGCGGGATGAACACTGAAGCTTTCTTT. Its protein product is CASTYGTGGGMNTEAFF.

V usage is TRBV7-2 and J usage is TRBJ2-3, with D tentatively TRBD2 (5 bases). Per germline, CDR1 SGHTA and CDR2 FQGNSA. The CDR3 loop spans 19 amino acids. Trimming stripped 0 bases from V and 1 base from J, with 20 bases between. CDR3 in amino acids: CASSLARMTAGSGTDTQYF. The CDR3 DNA reads as TGTGCCAGCAGCTTAGCAAGAATGACGGCGGGCAGTGGCACAGATACGCAGTATTTT.

V and J are TRBV7-9 and TRBJ1-2; tentatively, D is TRBD1 (5 bases). CDR3 length: 12 residues. Germline V gives CDR1 SEHNR, CDR2 FQNEAQ (reference sequence). V was pared by 5 bases and J by 8 bases, with 12 bases between. Written as DNA, the CDR3 is TGTGCCAGCAGCAAGACAGTGTACGGCTACACCTTC. The encoded protein is CASSKTVYGYTF.

The chain is built from TRBV6-6 and TRBJ1-1; 9 bases align to TRBD1. Germline V gene sequence: CDR1 MNHNY, CDR2 SVGAGI (reference sequence). Losses at the gene ends were 10 bases for V and 3 bases for J; bases not matched to a gene: 6. The CDR3 loop spans 13 amino acids. Here the CDR3 reads CAIDRGVDTEAFF. CDR3 bases: TGTGCCATCGACAGGGGGGTCGACACTGAAGCTTTCTTT.

The J gene is TRBJ2-7, the V gene TRBV2; 9 nucleotides match TRBD1. CDR3 length: 14 amino acids. V was clipped by 6 bases and J by 1 base; unmatched bases: 4. Germline assignment: CDR1 SNHLY and CDR2 FYNNEI. CDR3 DNA: TGTGCCAGCAGGACCGGGACAGGGTCCTACGAGCAGTACTTC. Translation gives CASRTGTGSYEQYF.

This chain uses TRBV15 with TRBJ1-3; 7 bases are a match to TRBD1. After removal of 4 bases from V and 2 bases from J, the junction contained 8 bases not matched to a gene. CDR3 length equals 16 residues. Per germline, CDR1 LNHNV and CDR2 YYDKDF (reference sequence). In nucleotides, the CDR3 is TGTGCCACCAGCACCCACAAAGGGACAGCTGGAAACACCATATATTTT. It yields the protein CATSTHKGTAGNTIYF. Full variable domain (outside the CDR3, taken from reference TRBV15 and TRBJ1-3): DAMVIQNPRYQVTQFGKPVTLSCSQTLNHNVMYWYQQKSSQAPKLLFHYYDKDFNNEADTPDNFQSRRPNTSFCFLDIRSPGLGDTAMYLCATSTHKGTAGNTIYFGEGSWLTVV.

This clone has only one observation. This rearrangement joins TRBV19 to TRBJ1-6; 9 nucleotides match TRBD1. This CDR3 has 16 amino acids. Trimming took 3 bases from V and 7 from J; bases not matched to a gene: 7. The germline V gene has CDR1 LNHDA and CDR2 SQIVND (reference sequence). The CDR3, as DNA: TGTGCCAGTAGTATTTACGGGACAGGGACCAATTCACCCCTCCACTTT. This translates into CASSIYGTGTNSPLHF.

Of note for this clone: This sample includes further DNA sequences coding for the same CDR3. V gene TRBV13 combines with J gene TRBJ1-1; the match to TRBD1 covers 10 bases. This CDR3 is built from 15 residues. V lost 4 bases to trimming and J lost 5 bases; unmatched junction nucleotides: 7. Per the germline V gene, CDR1 is PRHDT and CDR2 is FYEKMQ (reference sequence). The CDR3 region is CASSSQDRGRTEAFF. DNA of the CDR3: TGTGCCAGCAGCTCTCAAGACAGGGGGCGGACTGAAGCTTTCTTT.

DNA for the CDR3: TGTGCCATCAGTGAGTCGACCGACGGGACAGCTCCCCCTGGCTACACCTTC. The encoded protein is CAISESTDGTAPPGYTF. The chain recombines TRBV10-3 with TRBJ1-2; 7 nucleotides match TRBD1. The CDR3 has 17 amino acids. The V segment lost 0 bases and the J segment 7 bases; nucleotides outside the gene matches: 14. Germline V gene sequence: CDR1 ENHRY, CDR2 SYGVKD.

The V call is TRBV6-5, the J call TRBJ1-2, with D possibly TRBD1 on 6 matching bases. The ends were cut back, 6 bases at V and 4 bases at J, with 18 bases in the middle. The CDR3 has 15 residues. Germline V gene sequence: CDR1 MNHEY, CDR2 SVGAGI. As DNA, the CDR3 is TGTGCCAGCAGCCGCCAGGGGTCTTTCGTCTATGGCTACACCTTC. It specifies CASSRQGSFVYGYTF.

The chain has TRBV6-5 and TRBJ1-2, with D uncertain. Germline V gives CDR1 MNHEY, CDR2 SVGAGI. The V and J ends lost 10 bases and 6 bases respectively, with 18 bases between them. CDR3 length: 13 residues. CDR3 protein: CAIQSQFEDGYTF. The CDR3 bases are TGTGCCATCCAATCCCAATTTGAGGATGGCTACACCTTC.

The chain uses TRBV19 and TRBJ2-5; 10 bases agree with TRBD1. The germline V gene has CDR1 LNHDA and CDR2 SQIVND (reference sequence). The CDR3 is 16 amino acids. V trimming: 4 bases; J trimming: 5 bases; junction bases outside the gene matches: 10. Here the CDR3 DNA reads TGTGCCAGTAGTAGACACCCGACAGGGGGCATGGAGACCCAGTACTTC. Translated: CASSRHPTGGMETQYF.

V gene TRBV4-3 combines with J gene TRBJ1-2; D is unclear. Germline V gives CDR1 LGHNA, CDR2 YSLEER. This CDR3 has 15 amino acids. V gave up 1 base and J gave up 1 base, with 10 bases separating them. The CDR3 sequence: CASSQAAGVNYGYTF. The CDR3 bases are TGCGCCAGCAGCCAAGCGGCCGGAGTTAACTATGGCTACACCTTC.

This clone showed up just once. The chain joins TRBV7-8 to TRBJ2-2, with D hard to call. Germline V gene sequence: CDR1 SGHVS, CDR2 FQNEAQ. The CDR3 runs to 16 residues. Trimming removed 5 bases from V and 2 bases from J, with 15 bases in between. Here the CDR3 DNA reads TGTGCCAGCAGCCTTTGGGCCCTCCCTAACACCGGGGAGCTGTTTTTT. This codes for CASSLWALPNTGELFF.

The chain uses TRBV28 and TRBJ2-2; D unclear. V was shortened by 5 bases and J by 4 bases, with 14 bases between the two germline ends. CDR3 size: 15 residues. In germline, CDR1 is MDHEN, CDR2 SYDVKM. The CDR3 sequence is CASSPPFGVTGELFF. The CDR3 nucleotides read TGTGCCAGCAGTCCCCCATTCGGTGTCACCGGGGAGCTGTTTTTT.

V gene TRBV7-2 combines with J gene TRBJ1-1; TRBD1 matches at 9 bases. Germline V CDR1 and CDR2: SGHTA, FQGNSA. The CDR3 consists of 14 residues. J was trimmed by 3 bases and V by 3 bases; bases with no gene match: 2. The CDR3 sequence is CASSLGQGYTEAFF. CDR3 nucleotides: TGTGCCAGCAGCTTGGGACAGGGCTACACTGAAGCTTTCTTT.

This sequence joins TRBV7-6 and TRBJ2-2; 7 bases map to TRBD2. J was trimmed by 3 bases and V by 0 bases; bases with no gene match: 4. CDR1 is SGHVS, CDR2 FNYEAQ, per germline. This CDR3 is built from 16 residues. CDR3 protein: CASSLAAGVDTGELFF. DNA for the CDR3: TGTGCCAGCAGCTTAGCTGCGGGAGTAGACACCGGGGAGCTGTTTTTT. The complete variable domain, with remaining parts taken from reference TRBV7-6 and TRBJ2-2, reads GAGVSQSPRYKVTKRGQDVALRCDPISGHVSLYWYRQALGQGPEFLTYFNYEAQQDKSGLPNDRFSAERPEGSISTLTIQRTEQRDSAMYRCASSLAAGVDTGELFFGEGSRLTVL.

The CDR3 region is CASSQGTGSSTDTQYF. The CDR3, as DNA: TGTGCCAGCAGCCAAGGGACAGGGAGTAGCACAGATACGCAGTATTTT. This rearrangement joins TRBV3-1 (or the pseudogene TRBV3-2) to TRBJ2-3; 8 nucleotides align to TRBD1. This CDR3 is 16 amino acids long. Looked up from germline, CDR1 is LGHDT and CDR2 is YNNKEL (reference sequence). J was trimmed by 0 bases and V by 1 base; bases with no gene match: 3.

The chain employs TRBV2 and TRBJ2-7, with TRBD1 identical over 7 bases. Looked up from germline, CDR1 is SNHLY and CDR2 is FYNNEI. The J segment lost 6 bases and the V segment lost 10 bases, leaving 6 bases of the junction unmatched. The CDR3 runs 11 residues. CDR3 loop: CATAQGLEQYF. CDR3 DNA sequence: TGTGCCACTGCACAGGGGCTCGAGCAGTACTTC.

The chain employs TRBV4-2 and TRBJ1-1; the match to TRBD1 covers 7 bases. This CDR3 comprises 17 residues. Germline V lookup: CDR1 LGHNA, CDR2 YNFKEQ. The V segment lost 0 bases and the J segment 4 bases; nucleotides outside the gene matches: 11. In nucleotides, the CDR3 is TGTGCCAGCAGCCAAGAGCCTGGTAGACAGGGCGGCACTGAAGCTTTCTTT. Translation gives CASSQEPGRQGGTEAFF.

The rearrangement uses TRBV19 and TRBJ2-1; 11 nucleotides agree with TRBD2. J was trimmed by 7 bases and V by 4 bases; bases with no gene match: 3. The germline V gene has CDR1 LNHDA and CDR2 SQIVND (reference sequence). This CDR3 comprises 14 residues. CDR3 protein: CASSTWTSGNEQFF. CDR3 nucleotides: TGTGCCAGTAGTACTTGGACTAGCGGGAATGAGCAGTTCTTC. The full variable domain, rest sourced from reference TRBV19 and TRBJ2-1, is DGGITQSPKYLFRKEGQNVTLSCEQNLNHDAMYWYRQDPGQGLRLIYYSQIVNDFQKGDIAEGYSVSREKKESFPLTVTSAQKNPTAFYLCASSTWTSGNEQFFGPGTRLTVL.

V and J are TRBV30 and TRBJ2-3, with TRBD1 identical over 9 bases. The V segment lost 3 bases and the J segment 5 bases; nucleotides outside the gene matches: 18. CDR3 size: 18 residues. Germline CDR1 reads GTSNPN; CDR2 reads SVGIG (reference sequence). The CDR3 DNA reads TGTGCCTGGAGAGAAAATTTATCCGGGACAGGGTGTTTAGATACGCAGTATTTT. Translation: CAWRENLSGTGCLDTQYF.

The chain links TRBV5-5 to TRBJ1-2, with D unclear. CDR3 length equals 17 residues. Germline V CDR1 and CDR2: SGHKS, YYEKEE (reference sequence). V was trimmed by 0 bases and J by 4 bases, leaving 19 bases between them. The DNA for the CDR3 is TGTGCCAGCAGCTTGGGAACCGGGGAAACCCTAACCTATGGCTACACCTTC. This encodes CASSLGTGETLTYGYTF.

The chain couples TRBV5-8 to TRBJ1-2; TRBD1 is a possible D gene (6 bases). The CDR3 length is 11 residues. The V end lost 4 bases, the J end lost 7 bases, and 8 bases lay between the germline ends. Per germline, CDR1 SGHTS and CDR2 YDEGEE. The CDR3, as DNA: TGTGCCAGCAGCCGACAGGCTGGCTACACCTTC. Translated: CASSRQAGYTF.

The gene calls are TRBV6-5 and TRBJ1-1; weak D call: TRBD1 (6 bases). This CDR3 is 13 amino acids long. The germline V gene has CDR1 MNHEY and CDR2 SVGAGI. Between the trimmed V and J ends, which lost 6 bases and 10 bases, there was a span of 18 bases. CDR3 sequence: CASSRAQGMAAFF. The CDR3 DNA is TGTGCCAGCAGCCGAGCTCAGGGGATGGCAGCTTTCTTT.

The chain uses TRBV18 and TRBJ2-1, with a tentative D call TRBD1 (6 bases). CDR1 and CDR2 (germline): KGHSH, LQKENI. This CDR3 is built from 14 residues. Trimming removed 3 bases from V and 4 bases from J, with 10 bases in between. The CDR3 is CASSPLTGYNEQFF. Written as DNA, the CDR3 is TGTGCCAGCTCACCCCTGACAGGATACAATGAGCAGTTCTTC.

This clone was counted between two and nine times. The chain carries TRBV11-3 and TRBJ1-1, with 7 bases matching TRBD1. J was trimmed by 0 bases and V by 2 bases; bases with no gene match: 9. The CDR3 covers 17 residues. The germline gives CDR1 SGHNT, CDR2 YENEEA. CDR3 amino acids: CASSLSPGGGMNTEAFF. CDR3 bases: TGTGCCAGCAGCTTATCCCCAGGGGGAGGAATGAACACTGAAGCTTTCTTT.

The chain couples TRBV28 to TRBJ2-1, with D uncertain. The ends were cut back, 5 bases at V and 8 bases at J, with 10 bases in the middle. There are 12 residues in the CDR3. The germline V gene has CDR1 MDHEN and CDR2 SYDVKM. CDR3: CASSTTSDEQFF. DNA of the CDR3: TGTGCCAGCAGTACCACAAGCGATGAGCAGTTCTTC.

The V call is TRBV11-2, the J call TRBJ2-7; 7 bases align to TRBD1. The V segment lost 6 bases and the J segment 3 bases; nucleotides outside the gene matches: 8. This CDR3 contains 14 residues. Germline loops: CDR1 SGHAT, CDR2 FQNNGV. The DNA for the CDR3 is TGTGCCAGCAGAAGGGACAGATCTTTCTACGAGCAGTACTTC. This translates into CASRRDRSFYEQYF.

The J gene is TRBJ1-3, the V gene TRBV5-5; possible D gene TRBD1, 6 bases. Trimming shortened V by 4 bases and J by 0 bases, and 11 bases separated the two germline ends. CDR1 and CDR2 (germline): SGHKS, YYEKEE (reference sequence). The CDR3 sequence is 15 residues long. The CDR3 DNA is TGTGCCAGCAGCAAGGACAGAAACTCTGGAAACACCATATATTTT. Its translation is CASSKDRNSGNTIYF. The full variable domain, in which reference TRBV5-5 and TRBJ1-3 provide the parts outside the CDR3, is DAGVTQSPTHLIKTRGQQVTLRCSPISGHKSVSWYQQVLGQGPQFIFQYYEKEERGRGNFPDRFSARQFPNYSSELNVNALLLGDSALYLCASSKDRNSGNTIYFGEGSWLTVV.